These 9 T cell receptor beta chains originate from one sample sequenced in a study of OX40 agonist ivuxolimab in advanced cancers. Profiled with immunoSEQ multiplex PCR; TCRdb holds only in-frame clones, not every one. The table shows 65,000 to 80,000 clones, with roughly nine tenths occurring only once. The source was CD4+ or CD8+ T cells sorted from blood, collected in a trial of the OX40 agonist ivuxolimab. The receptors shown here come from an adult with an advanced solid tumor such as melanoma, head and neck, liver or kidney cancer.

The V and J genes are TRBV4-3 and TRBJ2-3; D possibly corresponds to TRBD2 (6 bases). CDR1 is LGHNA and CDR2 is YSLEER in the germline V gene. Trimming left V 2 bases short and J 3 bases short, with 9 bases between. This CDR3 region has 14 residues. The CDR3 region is CASSQRLGTDTQYF. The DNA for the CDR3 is TGCGCCAGCAGCCAACGACTAGGGACAGATACGCAGTATTTT.

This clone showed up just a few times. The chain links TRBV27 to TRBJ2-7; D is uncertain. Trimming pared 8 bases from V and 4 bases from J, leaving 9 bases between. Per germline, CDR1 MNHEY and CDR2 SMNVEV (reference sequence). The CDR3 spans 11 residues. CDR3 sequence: CASGPGYEQYF. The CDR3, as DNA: TGTGCCAGCGGCCCCGGGTACGAGCAGTACTTC.

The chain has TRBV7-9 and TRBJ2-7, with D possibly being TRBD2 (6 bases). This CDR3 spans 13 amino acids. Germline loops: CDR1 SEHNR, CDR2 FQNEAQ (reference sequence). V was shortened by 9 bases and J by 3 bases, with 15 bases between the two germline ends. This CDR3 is CASRGDGNYEQYF. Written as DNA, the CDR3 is TGTGCCAGTCGCGGGGACGGTAACTACGAGCAGTACTTC. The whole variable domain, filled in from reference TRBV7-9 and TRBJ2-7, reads DTGVSQNPRHKITKRGQNVTFRCDPISEHNRLYWYRQTLGQGPEFLTYFQNEAQLEKSRLLSDRFSAERPKGSFSTLEIQRTEQGDSAMYLCASRGDGNYEQYFGPGTRLTVT.

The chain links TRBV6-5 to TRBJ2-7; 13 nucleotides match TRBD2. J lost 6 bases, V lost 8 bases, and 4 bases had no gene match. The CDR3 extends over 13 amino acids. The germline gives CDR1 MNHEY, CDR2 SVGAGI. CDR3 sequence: CASGGLAGSEQYF. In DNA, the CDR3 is TGTGCCAGCGGGGGACTAGCGGGAAGCGAGCAGTACTTC.

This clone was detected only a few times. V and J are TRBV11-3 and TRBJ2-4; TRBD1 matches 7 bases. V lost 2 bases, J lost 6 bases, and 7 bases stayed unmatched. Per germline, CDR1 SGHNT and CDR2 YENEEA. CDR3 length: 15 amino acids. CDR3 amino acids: CASSLTSRGTNIQYF. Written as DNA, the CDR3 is TGTGCCAGCAGCTTAACTTCCAGGGGGACAAACATTCAGTACTTC.

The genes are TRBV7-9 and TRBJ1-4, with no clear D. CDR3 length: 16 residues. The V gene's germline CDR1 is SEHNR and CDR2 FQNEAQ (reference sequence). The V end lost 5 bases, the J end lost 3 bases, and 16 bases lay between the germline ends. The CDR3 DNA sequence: TGTGCCAGCAGCCGCCTCGGAATGGCCCCTAATGAAAAACTGTTTTTT. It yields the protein CASSRLGMAPNEKLFF.

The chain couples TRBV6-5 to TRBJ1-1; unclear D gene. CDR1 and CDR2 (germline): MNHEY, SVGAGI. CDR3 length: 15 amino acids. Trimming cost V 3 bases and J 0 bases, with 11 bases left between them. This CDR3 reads CASSYSDGVNTEAFF. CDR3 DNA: TGTGCCAGCAGTTATTCCGACGGCGTGAACACTGAAGCTTTCTTT.

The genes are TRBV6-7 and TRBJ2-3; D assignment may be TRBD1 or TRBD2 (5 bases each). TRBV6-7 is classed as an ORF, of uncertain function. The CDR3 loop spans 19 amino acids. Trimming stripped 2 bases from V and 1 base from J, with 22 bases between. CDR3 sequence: CASSYLGRAIPLCTDTQYF. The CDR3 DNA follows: TGTGCCAGCAGTTACCTGGGACGGGCAATACCTCTTTGCACAGATACGCAGTATTTT.

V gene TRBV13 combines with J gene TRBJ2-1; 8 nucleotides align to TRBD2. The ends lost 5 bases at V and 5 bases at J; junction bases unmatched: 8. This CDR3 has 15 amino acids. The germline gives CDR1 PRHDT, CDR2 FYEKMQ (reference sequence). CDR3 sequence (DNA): TGTGCCAGCAGCCCCCCCCTACTAGCGGACAATGAGCAGTTCTTC. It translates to CASSPPLLADNEQFF.